This T cell receptor beta chain is drawn from a study of cytomegalovirus exposure and HLA in healthy donors. Study results and limitations: Later work associated fewer than 20,000 TCR beta sequences with HLA alleles at 0.05 false discovery rate. As a later analysis revealed, the rate of TCR association differed by HLA locus, with DRB1 most and HLA-C fewest. Later analysis associated a missense DCLRE1C variant with TCR beta V- and J-gene trimming.

Turning to this clone: Antigen unknown. The identical CDR3 is also encoded by other nucleotide sequences in the sample.

The PCR employed 60 Vbeta primers together with 13 Jbeta primers. Clones were read by immunoSEQ multiplex PCR, and TCRdb kept only the in-frame ones, dropping some. The sample carries about 150,000 clones, 65% to 80% recorded once. Sequencing was carried out using PBMCs. The TCR originated in a man between 18 and 35 years old in good health and CMV-seronegative.

CDR3 protein: CASSLLAGVNNEQFF. As DNA, the CDR3 is TGTGCCAGCAGCCTACTAGCGGGGGTGAACAATGAGCAGTTCTTC. The chain carries TRBV7-3 and TRBJ2-1; TRBD2 matches at 11 bases. Trimming at V came to 5 bases and at J to 5 bases, leaving 5 bases not matched to a gene. Germline V gene data show CDR1 as SGHTA and CDR2 as FQGTGA. This CDR3 is 15 amino acids long.